The 27 T cell receptor beta chains reported below all come from one sample, sequenced in a study of T cells in Graves' hyperthyroidism and ophthalmopathy. Amplified TCR beta CDR3 regions came from RNA transcripts. The primer set for the first-round RT-PCR of the TCR CDR3 was HTBI. TCRdb reprocessed the multiplex PCR reads with MiXCR, giving one entry per CDR3 protein. The sample holds approximately 420,000 distinct CDR3 sequences, 14% to 15% seen once. Sequencing was carried out using blood. The receptors originated from a woman in her twenties or thirties with Graves' hyperthyroidism.

V is TRBV24-1 and J is TRBJ2-2; 9 bases match TRBD2. V lost 6 bases, J lost 6 bases, and 10 bases stayed unmatched. Germline V gene lookup returns CDR1 KGHDR and CDR2 SFDVKD. The CDR3 spans 16 residues. The CDR3 sequence is CATSLTAGGIPGELFF. The CDR3 DNA follows: TGTGCCACCAGTTTGACAGCGGGAGGAATACCCGGGGAGCTGTTTTTT.

CDR3 DNA sequence: TGCAGTGCTAATATAGCGGGAGGGCCCTACGAGCAGTACTTC. This translates into CSANIAGGPYEQYF. The chain uses TRBV20-1 and TRBJ2-7, with TRBD2 matching 11 bases. The trim removed 4 bases at V and 2 bases at J, leaving 4 bases unmatched. CDR3 size: 14 residues. Germline V gene data show CDR1 as DFQATT and CDR2 as SNEGSKA (reference sequence).

This clonotype was recorded at least ten times. One junction end disagrees with the germline gene, perhaps due to a read error. The chain has TRBV5-1 and TRBJ1-1; D ambiguous. Looked up from germline, CDR1 is SGHRS and CDR2 is YFSETQ. The CDR3 loop spans 13 amino acids. The CDR3 sequence: CASSLQENTEAFF. CDR3 bases: TGTGCCAGCAGCCTCCAGGAGAACACTGAAGCTTTCTTT.

The sample holds many counts of this clonotype. This chain joins TRBV28 and TRBJ2-3, with no clear D. CDR3 length: 12 residues. V shed 6 bases and J shed 4 bases, with 8 bases lying between them. Germline values: CDR1 MDHEN, CDR2 SYDVKM. CDR3 sequence (DNA): TGTGCCAGCAGAGAATCGGCAGATACGCAGTATTTT. Amino acids: CASRESADTQYF. The whole variable domain, remainder taken from reference TRBV28 and TRBJ2-3, is DVKVTQSSRYLVKRTGEKVFLECVQDMDHENMFWYRQDPGLGLRLIYFSYDVKMKEKGDIPEGYSVSREKKERFSLILESASTNQTSMYLCASRESADTQYFGPGTRLTVL.

This clonotype was detected ten times or more. V is TRBV3-1 and J is TRBJ2-2, with D unclear. CDR1 is LGHDT, CDR2 YNNKEL, per germline (reference sequence). This CDR3 is 15 amino acids long. The V end was cut by 6 bases, the J end by 0 bases, with 11 bases between. The CDR3 nucleotides are TGTGCCAGCAGTCGTTTCGAGGCGAACACCGGGGAGCTGTTTTTT. It encodes CASSRFEANTGELFF.

V usage is TRBV10-1 and J usage is TRBJ1-5; D is uncertain. CDR1 and CDR2 from the germline V gene are WNHNN and SYGVQD (reference sequence). The V gene lost 3 bases and the J gene lost 7 bases, with 10 bases spanning the gap. CDR3 length: 13 residues. The CDR3 loop is CASSDFRGQPQHF. The DNA for the CDR3 is TGCGCCAGCAGTGATTTCCGAGGCCAGCCCCAGCATTTT.

This clonotype was recorded at least ten times. V is TRBV2 and J is TRBJ1-5, with 9 bases matching TRBD1. This CDR3 is 15 amino acids long. V gave up 6 bases and J gave up 4 bases; unmatched junction bases: 7. Germline V gives CDR1 SNHLY, CDR2 FYNNEI. CDR3 nucleotides: TGTGCCAGCAGCGCGACAGGGGGTGGTAATCAGCCCCAGCATTTT. This encodes CASSATGGGNQPQHF.

This clonotype was seen many times. This chain joins TRBV28 and TRBJ2-1; TRBD2 matches 7 bases. Germline CDR1 is MDHEN and CDR2 is SYDVKM. Trimming took 3 bases from V and 7 from J; bases not matched to a gene: 6. This CDR3 contains 14 residues. The CDR3 is CASSLWDYENEQFF. CDR3 sequence (DNA): TGTGCCAGCAGTTTGTGGGACTACGAAAATGAGCAGTTCTTC.

In its sample, this clonotype was seen many times. The chain couples TRBV27 to TRBJ2-7, with 9 bases that match TRBD1. This CDR3 region has 18 residues. The V segment lost 1 base and the J segment 2 bases; nucleotides outside the gene matches: 12. Per the germline V gene, CDR1 is MNHEY and CDR2 is SMNVEV (reference sequence). The CDR3 DNA sequence: TGTGCCAGCAGTTTATATTTTACGGGACAGGGTTCAACCTACGAGCAGTACTTC. Translated: CASSLYFTGQGSTYEQYF.

Only a few counts were recorded for this clonotype. This chain connects TRBV7-9 to TRBJ1-2, with D uncertain. V was trimmed by 2 bases and J by 4 bases, leaving 8 bases between them. The germline CDR1 and CDR2 sequences are SEHNR and FQNEAQ (reference sequence). CDR3 length equals 13 residues. CDR3 sequence: CASSLLMAYGYTF. As DNA, the CDR3 is TGTGCCAGCAGCTTACTAATGGCCTATGGCTACACCTTC.

This clonotype occurred many times. The genes are TRBV12-3 or TRBV12-4 and TRBJ2-7, with no clear D. Trimming stripped 6 bases from V and 3 bases from J, with 12 bases between. This CDR3 has 13 residues. The chain's CDR3 is CASSIATYYEQYF. In nucleotides, the CDR3 is TGTGCCAGCAGCATAGCAACCTACTACGAGCAGTACTTC.

This clonotype has a handful of counts. The V call is TRBV9, the J call TRBJ2-3, with 12 bases matching TRBD2. V was pared by 4 bases and J by 3 bases, with 6 bases of the junction left unmatched. The CDR3 extends over 16 amino acids. Germline CDR1 SGDLS, CDR2 YYNGEE. CDR3 sequence reads: CASSILAGGDTDTQYF. For the CDR3, the DNA is TGTGCCAGCAGCATACTAGCGGGGGGTGATACAGATACGCAGTATTTT.

The chain combines TRBV3-1 with TRBJ2-7, with 11 positions matching TRBD1. Germline trimming cut 2 bases from V and 6 bases from J; bases unmatched to any gene: 6. The CDR3 runs 15 residues. Germline CDR1 and CDR2: LGHDT and YNNKEL (reference sequence). The CDR3 coding sequence is TGTGCCAGCAGCCAATTGGACAGGGGGCCCCCCGAGCAGTACTTC. Protein product: CASSQLDRGPPEQYF.

This clonotype has more than one count but fewer than ten. The rearrangement joins TRBV10-3 to TRBJ2-1, with 12 bases aligning to TRBD1. Germline CDR1 and CDR2: ENHRY and SYGVKD. CDR3 size: 14 residues. The ends lost 9 bases at V and 3 bases at J; junction bases unmatched: 3. In DNA form, the CDR3 reads TGTGCCATGGGACAGGGGGCTCTCTACAATGAGCAGTTCTTC. Residues: CAMGQGALYNEQFF.

A remark on this clonotype: A much larger clone is a single base away; this may be a read error. The CDR3 is CASSPGASGRALETQYF. The CDR3 coding sequence is TGTGCCAGCAGCCCCGGGGCTAGCGGGAGGGCCTTAGAGACCCAGTACTTC. This rearrangement joins TRBV7-9 to TRBJ2-5; the match to TRBD2 covers 12 bases. V lost 5 bases, J lost 4 bases, and 11 bases stayed unmatched. Germline lookup yields CDR1 SEHNR and CDR2 FQNEAQ (reference sequence). This CDR3 is 17 amino acids long.

The J gene is TRBJ1-4, the V gene TRBV7-9; TRBD1 matches 7 bases. CDR3 size: 16 residues. V lost 6 bases to trimming and J lost 0 bases; unmatched junction nucleotides: 7. Germline assignment: CDR1 SEHNR and CDR2 FQNEAQ (reference sequence). This CDR3 reads CASSYGTDTTNEKLFF. In DNA form, the CDR3 reads TGTGCCAGCAGTTACGGGACAGACACAACTAATGAAAAACTGTTTTTT.

CDR3 sequence: CASRARDRRNEKLFF. CDR3 DNA: TGTGCCAGCAGAGCCCGGGACAGGAGGAATGAAAAACTGTTTTTT. This chain joins TRBV6-1 and TRBJ1-4, with 8 positions matching TRBD1. CDR1 MNHNS and CDR2 SASEGT come from the germline V gene. The V gene end was trimmed by 6 bases and the J gene end by 5 bases; junction bases not matched to a gene: 8. The length of the CDR3 is 15 residues.

The chain is built from TRBV3-1 and TRBJ2-5; D is unclear. CDR3 length equals 14 residues. CDR1 and CDR2 from the germline V gene are LGHDT and YNNKEL (reference sequence). V lost 1 base to trimming and J lost 5 bases, with 11 bases between them. CDR3 sequence (DNA): TGTGCCAGCAGCCAAGGGGTAGGGCGGGAGACCCAGTACTTC. Residues: CASSQGVGRETQYF.

This clonotype was recorded a few times. The V and J genes are TRBV10-3 and TRBJ1-5; D gene ambiguous. The CDR3 has 13 residues. Deletions cut 3 bases from V and 3 bases from J, with 6 bases between. Germline V gene sequence: CDR1 ENHRY, CDR2 SYGVKD. In DNA, the CDR3 is TGTGCCATCAGTGATACCGACAATCAGCCCCAGCATTTT. The encoded protein is CAISDTDNQPQHF.

This clonotype occurred many times. V is TRBV18 and J is TRBJ1-2, with D perhaps TRBD1 (6 bases). CDR3 length: 15 amino acids. Germline V gene data show CDR1 as KGHSH and CDR2 as LQKENI. V was trimmed by 5 bases and J by 1 base, leaving 14 bases between them. CDR3 nucleotides: TGTGCCAGCTCATCTAGACAGGAGCTTAACTATGGCTACACCTTC. Translation: CASSSRQELNYGYTF.

This clonotype was counted a few times. The chain employs TRBV20-1 and TRBJ2-2; D gene uncertain. CDR1 is DFQATT and CDR2 is SNEGSKA in the germline V gene (reference sequence). The CDR3 contains 12 residues. The V and J ends lost 2 bases and 8 bases respectively, with 9 bases between them. CDR3 sequence (DNA): TGCAGTGCTAGAATCAACTTAGGGGAGCTGTTTTTT. This encodes CSARINLGELFF.

The chain combines TRBV5-1 with TRBJ1-6, with D tentatively TRBD1 (5 bases). The CDR3 sequence is 13 residues long. V lost 2 bases and J 11 bases, leaving 11 bases between the germline ends. Germline V lookup: CDR1 SGHRS, CDR2 YFSETQ. Here the CDR3 reads CASSLTDSTPLHF. CDR3 nucleotide sequence: TGCGCCAGCAGCTTAACAGACAGTACACCCCTCCACTTT. The whole variable domain, filled in from reference TRBV5-1 and TRBJ1-6, reads KAGVTQTPRYLIKTRGQQVTLSCSPISGHRSVSWYQQTPGQGLQFLFEYFSETQRNKGNFPGRFSGRQFSNSRSEMNVSTLELGDSALYLCASSLTDSTPLHFGNGTRLTVT.

This clonotype was counted ten times or more. The J gene is TRBJ2-7, the V gene TRBV11-2, with D tentatively TRBD1 (5 bases). Trimming shortened V by 6 bases and J by 5 bases, and 20 bases separated the two germline ends. The V gene's germline CDR1 is SGHAT and CDR2 FQNNGV. This CDR3 contains 15 residues. CDR3 sequence: CASRGWSARGHEQYF. The CDR3 bases are TGTGCCAGCAGAGGGTGGTCTGCTAGGGGTCACGAGCAGTACTTC.

The table lists this clonotype with a few counts. The J gene is TRBJ1-2, the V gene TRBV3-1, with D possibly matching TRBD1 (6 bases). Germline assignment: CDR1 LGHDT and CDR2 YNNKEL (reference sequence). CDR3 length: 16 residues. V lost 1 base, J lost 4 bases, and 16 bases lay in between. CDR3 protein: CASSQGASWTAYGYTF. The CDR3, as DNA: TGTGCCAGCAGCCAAGGTGCCTCCTGGACAGCCTATGGCTACACCTTC.

The rearrangement uses TRBV30 and TRBJ2-7; D is possibly TRBD1 (6 bases). Trimming removed 2 bases from V and 3 bases from J, with 20 bases in between. The CDR3 extends over 16 amino acids. Germline V gives CDR1 GTSNPN, CDR2 SVGIG (reference sequence). CDR3 coding DNA: TGTGCCTGGAGTTCCCGTCGACGGAAGGGGGACTACGAGCAGTACTTC. This encodes CAWSSRRRKGDYEQYF.

In this sample, this clonotype turned up a few times. This CDR3 is CASSYNLDRPGNTIYF. Written as DNA, the CDR3 is TGTGCCAGCAGCTATAACCTGGACAGGCCTGGAAACACCATATATTTT. The V and J genes are TRBV2 and TRBJ1-3; 7 nucleotides align to TRBD1. Losses at the gene ends were 6 bases for V and 2 bases for J; bases not matched to a gene: 10. Germline CDR1 reads SNHLY; CDR2 reads FYNNEI. There are 16 residues in the CDR3.

This clonotype came up many times. This chain joins TRBV5-5 and TRBJ2-1, with 8 bases that match TRBD1. Per the germline V gene, CDR1 is SGHKS and CDR2 is YYEKEE (reference sequence). J gave up 8 bases and V 5 bases, and 15 bases lay outside the gene matches. The CDR3 runs 16 residues. The CDR3 sequence is CASRTIRGTGSDEQFF. CDR3 DNA: TGTGCCAGCAGAACAATTAGGGGGACAGGTAGCGATGAGCAGTTCTTC.